The T cell receptor (beta chain) under discussion was sequenced for a study of blood T cells in healthy people across ages. Overall study results and limits: A conclusive naive versus antigen-experienced comparison was prevented by the unsorted PBMCs.

Deletions cut 6 bases from V and 2 bases from J, with 14 bases between. This CDR3 spans 14 amino acids. Through a sample-barcoded 5' primer and a J-beta primer mix, a second PCR was run for roughly 7 to 12 cycles. TCRdb redid the calling of the 5' RACE reads with MiXCR, one entry per CDR3 protein. In the table there are fewer than 950,000 distinct CDR3 sequences, about 55% of which are singletons. This clonotype was counted a few times. The antigen remains undetermined. The rearrangement links TRBV12-3 or TRBV12-4 to TRBJ2-7, with TRBD2 as a possible D gene (6 bases). The specimen sequenced was blood. This TCR was sampled from a man older than 75 in good health. The CDR3 sequence: CASSILEGPYEQYF. As DNA, the CDR3 is TGTGCCAGCAGCATCCTGGAGGGACCCTACGAGCAGTACTTC.